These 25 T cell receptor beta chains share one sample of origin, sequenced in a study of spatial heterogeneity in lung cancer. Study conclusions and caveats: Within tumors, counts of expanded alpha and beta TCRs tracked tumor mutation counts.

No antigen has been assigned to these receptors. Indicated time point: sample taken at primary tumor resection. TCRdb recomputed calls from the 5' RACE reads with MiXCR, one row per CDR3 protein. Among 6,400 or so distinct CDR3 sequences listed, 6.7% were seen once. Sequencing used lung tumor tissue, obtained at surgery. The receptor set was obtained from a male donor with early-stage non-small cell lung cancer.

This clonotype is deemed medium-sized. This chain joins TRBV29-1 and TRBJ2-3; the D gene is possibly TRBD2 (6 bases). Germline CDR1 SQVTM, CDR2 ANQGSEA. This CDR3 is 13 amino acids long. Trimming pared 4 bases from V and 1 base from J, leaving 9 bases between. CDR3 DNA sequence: TGCAGCGTTGCCACGGGGGGCACAGATACGCAGTATTTT. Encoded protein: CSVATGGTDTQYF.

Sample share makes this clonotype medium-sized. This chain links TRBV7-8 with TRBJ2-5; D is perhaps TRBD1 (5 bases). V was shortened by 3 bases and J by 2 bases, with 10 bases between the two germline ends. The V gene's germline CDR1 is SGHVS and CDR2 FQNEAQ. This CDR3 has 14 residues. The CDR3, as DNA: TGTGCCAGCAGCTTGGGCCGACAGCAAGAGACCCAGTACTTC. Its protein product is CASSLGRQQETQYF. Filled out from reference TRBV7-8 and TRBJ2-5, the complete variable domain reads GAGVSQSPRYKVAKRGQDVALRCDPISGHVSLFWYQQALGQGPEFLTYFQNEAQLDKSGLPSDRFFAERPEGSVSTLKIQRTQQEDSAVYLCASSLGRQQETQYFGPGTRLLVL.

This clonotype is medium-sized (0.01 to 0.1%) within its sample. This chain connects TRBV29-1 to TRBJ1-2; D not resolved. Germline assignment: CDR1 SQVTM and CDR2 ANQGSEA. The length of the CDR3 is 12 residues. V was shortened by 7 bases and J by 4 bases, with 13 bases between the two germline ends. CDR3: CSGRPSFYGYTF. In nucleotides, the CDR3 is TGCAGCGGGCGACCGTCTTTCTATGGCTACACCTTC.

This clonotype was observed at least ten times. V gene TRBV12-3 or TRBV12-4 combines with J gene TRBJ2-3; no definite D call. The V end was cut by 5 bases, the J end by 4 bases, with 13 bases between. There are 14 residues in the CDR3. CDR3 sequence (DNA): TGTGCCAGCAGTCATGCTGGCCCGCCAGATACGCAGTATTTT. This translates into CASSHAGPPDTQYF.

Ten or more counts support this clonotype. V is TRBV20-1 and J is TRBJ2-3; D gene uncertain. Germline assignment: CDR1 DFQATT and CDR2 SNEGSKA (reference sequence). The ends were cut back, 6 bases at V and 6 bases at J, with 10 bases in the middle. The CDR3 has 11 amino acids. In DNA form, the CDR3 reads TGCAGTGCAAAGCTGGGGGATACGCAGTATTTT. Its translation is CSAKLGDTQYF.

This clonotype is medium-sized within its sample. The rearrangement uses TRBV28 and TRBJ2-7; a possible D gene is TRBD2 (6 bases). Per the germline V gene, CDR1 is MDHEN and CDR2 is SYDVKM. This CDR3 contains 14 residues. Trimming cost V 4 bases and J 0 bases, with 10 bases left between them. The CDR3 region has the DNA TGTGCCAGCAGTTCAGCGGGCAGCTCCTACGAGCAGTACTTC. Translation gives CASSSAGSSYEQYF.

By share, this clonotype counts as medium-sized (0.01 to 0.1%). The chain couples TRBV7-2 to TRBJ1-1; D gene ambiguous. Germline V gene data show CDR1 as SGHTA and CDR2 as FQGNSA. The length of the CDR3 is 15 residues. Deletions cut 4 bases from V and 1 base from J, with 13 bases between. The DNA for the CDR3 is TGTGCCAGCAGCTGGGATCATACCTCGAACACTGAAGCTTTCTTT. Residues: CASSWDHTSNTEAFF.

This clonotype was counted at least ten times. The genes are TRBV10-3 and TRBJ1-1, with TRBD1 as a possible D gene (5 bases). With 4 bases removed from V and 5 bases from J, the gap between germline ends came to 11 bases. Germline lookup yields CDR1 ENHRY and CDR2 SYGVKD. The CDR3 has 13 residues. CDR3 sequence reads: CAISGWEGTEAFF. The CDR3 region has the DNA TGTGCCATCAGTGGTTGGGAGGGGACTGAAGCTTTCTTT.

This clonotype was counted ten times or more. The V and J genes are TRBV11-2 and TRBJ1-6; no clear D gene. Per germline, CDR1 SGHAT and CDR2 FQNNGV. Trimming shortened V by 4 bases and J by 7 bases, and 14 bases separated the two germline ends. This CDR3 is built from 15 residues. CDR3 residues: CASSSRTDGNSPLHF. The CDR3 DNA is TGTGCCAGCAGCTCCCGGACGGACGGCAATTCACCCCTCCACTTT.

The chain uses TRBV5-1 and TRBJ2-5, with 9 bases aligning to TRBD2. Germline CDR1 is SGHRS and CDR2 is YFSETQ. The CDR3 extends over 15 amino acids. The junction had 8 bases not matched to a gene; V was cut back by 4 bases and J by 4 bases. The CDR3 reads CASSPRREGRETQYF. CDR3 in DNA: TGCGCCAGCAGCCCGCGGCGGGAGGGCCGAGAGACCCAGTACTTC.

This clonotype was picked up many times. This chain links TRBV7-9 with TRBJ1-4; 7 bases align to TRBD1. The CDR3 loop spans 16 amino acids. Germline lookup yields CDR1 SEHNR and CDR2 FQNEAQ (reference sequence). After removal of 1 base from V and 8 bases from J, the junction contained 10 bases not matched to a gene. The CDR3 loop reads CASSLEATGLAEKLFF. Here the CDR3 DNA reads TGTGCCAGCAGCTTAGAGGCGACAGGGTTGGCAGAAAAACTGTTTTTT.

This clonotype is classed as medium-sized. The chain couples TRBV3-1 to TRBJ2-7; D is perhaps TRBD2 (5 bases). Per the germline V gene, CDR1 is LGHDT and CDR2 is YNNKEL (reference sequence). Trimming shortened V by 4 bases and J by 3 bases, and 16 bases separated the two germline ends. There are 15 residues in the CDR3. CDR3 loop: CASSPPSGEYYEQYF. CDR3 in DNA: TGTGCCAGCAGCCCCCCCTCCGGGGAATACTACGAGCAGTACTTC.

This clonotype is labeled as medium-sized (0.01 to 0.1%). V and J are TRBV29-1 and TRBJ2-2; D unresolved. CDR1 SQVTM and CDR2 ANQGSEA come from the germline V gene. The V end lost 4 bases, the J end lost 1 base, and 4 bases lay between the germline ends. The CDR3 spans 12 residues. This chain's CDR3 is CSVVVNTGELFF. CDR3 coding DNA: TGCAGCGTTGTGGTGAACACCGGGGAGCTGTTTTTT.

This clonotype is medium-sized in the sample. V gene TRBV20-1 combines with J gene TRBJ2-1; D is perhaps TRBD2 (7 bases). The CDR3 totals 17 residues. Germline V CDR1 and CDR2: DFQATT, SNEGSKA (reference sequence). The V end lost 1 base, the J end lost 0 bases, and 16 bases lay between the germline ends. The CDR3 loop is CSARAAGGLSSYNEQFF. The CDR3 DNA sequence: TGCAGTGCTAGAGCTGCCGGGGGGCTGAGCTCCTACAATGAGCAGTTCTTC.

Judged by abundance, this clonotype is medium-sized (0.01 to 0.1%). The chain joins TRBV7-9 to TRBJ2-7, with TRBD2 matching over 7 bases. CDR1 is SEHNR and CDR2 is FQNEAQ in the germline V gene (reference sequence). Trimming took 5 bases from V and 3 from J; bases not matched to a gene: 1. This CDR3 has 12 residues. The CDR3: CASSPSGYEQYF. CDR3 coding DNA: TGTGCCAGCAGCCCTAGCGGCTACGAGCAGTACTTC.

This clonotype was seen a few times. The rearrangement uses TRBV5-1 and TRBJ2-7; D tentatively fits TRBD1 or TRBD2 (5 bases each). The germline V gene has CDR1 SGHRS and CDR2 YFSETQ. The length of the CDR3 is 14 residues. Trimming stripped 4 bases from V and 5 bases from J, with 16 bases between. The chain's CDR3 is CASSLGTGRDEQYF. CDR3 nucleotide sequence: TGCGCCAGCAGCCTAGGGACCGGCAGGGACGAGCAGTACTTC.

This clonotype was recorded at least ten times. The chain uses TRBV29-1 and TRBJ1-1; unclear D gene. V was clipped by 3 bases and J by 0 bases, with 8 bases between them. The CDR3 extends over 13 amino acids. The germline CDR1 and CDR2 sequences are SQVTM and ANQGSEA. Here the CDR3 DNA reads TGCAGCGTTGAGTTGGTGGTGAACACTGAAGCTTTCTTT. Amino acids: CSVELVVNTEAFF.

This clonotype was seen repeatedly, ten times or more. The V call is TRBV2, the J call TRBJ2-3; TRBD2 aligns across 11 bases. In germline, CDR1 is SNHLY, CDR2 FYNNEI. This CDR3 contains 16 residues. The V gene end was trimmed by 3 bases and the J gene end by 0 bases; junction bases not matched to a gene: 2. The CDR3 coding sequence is TGTGCCAGCAGTGAGGGACTAGCGGCGAGCACAGATACGCAGTATTTT. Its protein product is CASSEGLAASTDTQYF.

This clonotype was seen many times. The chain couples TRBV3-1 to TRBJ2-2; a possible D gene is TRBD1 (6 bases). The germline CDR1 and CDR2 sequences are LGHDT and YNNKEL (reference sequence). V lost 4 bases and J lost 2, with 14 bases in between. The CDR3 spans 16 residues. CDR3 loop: CASSLLGTRNTGELFF. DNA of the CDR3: TGTGCCAGCAGCCTCCTCGGGACAAGAAACACCGGGGAGCTGTTTTTT.

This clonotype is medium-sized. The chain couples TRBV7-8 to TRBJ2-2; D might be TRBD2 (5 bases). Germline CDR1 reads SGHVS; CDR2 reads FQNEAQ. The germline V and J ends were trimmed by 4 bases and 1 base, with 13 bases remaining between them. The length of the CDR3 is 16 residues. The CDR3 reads CASSSFEGKNTGELFF. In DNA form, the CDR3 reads TGTGCCAGCAGCTCCTTTGAGGGAAAGAACACCGGGGAGCTGTTTTTT.

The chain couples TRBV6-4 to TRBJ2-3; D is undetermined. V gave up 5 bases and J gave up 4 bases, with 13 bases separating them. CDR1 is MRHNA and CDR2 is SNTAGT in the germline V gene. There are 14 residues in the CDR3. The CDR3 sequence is CASSNNPQPDTQYF. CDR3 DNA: TGTGCCAGCAGTAACAACCCCCAACCAGATACGCAGTATTTT.

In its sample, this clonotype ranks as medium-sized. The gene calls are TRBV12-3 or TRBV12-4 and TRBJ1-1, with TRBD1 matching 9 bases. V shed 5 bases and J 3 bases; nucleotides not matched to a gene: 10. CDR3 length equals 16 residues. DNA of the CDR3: TGTGCCAGCAGTCCGGGACAGGGAAGGGATGACACTGAAGCTTTCTTT. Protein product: CASSPGQGRDDTEAFF.

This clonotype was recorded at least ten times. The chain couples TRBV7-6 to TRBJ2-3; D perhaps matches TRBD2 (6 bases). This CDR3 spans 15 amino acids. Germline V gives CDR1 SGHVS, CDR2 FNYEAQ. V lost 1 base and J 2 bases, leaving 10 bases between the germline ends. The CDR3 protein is CASSLEAGNTDTQYF. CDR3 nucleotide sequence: TGTGCCAGCAGCTTAGAAGCGGGCAACACAGATACGCAGTATTTT.

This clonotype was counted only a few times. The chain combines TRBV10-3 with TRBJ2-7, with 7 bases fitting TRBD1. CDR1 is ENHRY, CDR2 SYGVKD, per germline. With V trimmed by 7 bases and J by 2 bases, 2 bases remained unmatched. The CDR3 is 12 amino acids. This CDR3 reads CAIKDRTYEQYF. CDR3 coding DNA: TGTGCCATCAAGGACAGGACCTACGAGCAGTACTTC.

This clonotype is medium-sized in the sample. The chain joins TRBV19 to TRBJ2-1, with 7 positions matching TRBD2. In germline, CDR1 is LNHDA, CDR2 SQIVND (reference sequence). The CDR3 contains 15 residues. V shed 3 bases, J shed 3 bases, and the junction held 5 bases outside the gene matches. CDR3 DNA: TGTGCCAGTAGTATCGGTGGGGACTACTACAATGAGCAGTTCTTC. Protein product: CASSIGGDYYNEQFF.